This record looks at one TCR beta chain sequence and its context. V shed 2 bases and J shed 4 bases, with 9 bases lying between them. Per the germline V gene, CDR1 is SGHRS and CDR2 is YFSETQ. The CDR3 has 14 residues. The method was immunoSEQ multiplex PCR; TCRdb's version includes in-frame clones alone and lacks a portion of them. The data show 9,500 to 15,000 clones, approximately 70% seen once. This entry is derived from a study of ipilimumab plus nivolumab after autologous stem cell transplantation. The rearrangement links TRBV5-1 to TRBJ1-4; D is possibly TRBD1 (5 bases). The source material was PBMCs, sampled in a trial of ipilimumab plus nivolumab as post-transplant consolidation. This clonotype was sampled from a male donor with diffuse large B-cell lymphoma. The CDR3: CASSFQGGNEKLFF. As DNA, the CDR3 is TGCGCCAGCAGCTTCCAGGGAGGTAATGAAAAACTGTTTTTT.